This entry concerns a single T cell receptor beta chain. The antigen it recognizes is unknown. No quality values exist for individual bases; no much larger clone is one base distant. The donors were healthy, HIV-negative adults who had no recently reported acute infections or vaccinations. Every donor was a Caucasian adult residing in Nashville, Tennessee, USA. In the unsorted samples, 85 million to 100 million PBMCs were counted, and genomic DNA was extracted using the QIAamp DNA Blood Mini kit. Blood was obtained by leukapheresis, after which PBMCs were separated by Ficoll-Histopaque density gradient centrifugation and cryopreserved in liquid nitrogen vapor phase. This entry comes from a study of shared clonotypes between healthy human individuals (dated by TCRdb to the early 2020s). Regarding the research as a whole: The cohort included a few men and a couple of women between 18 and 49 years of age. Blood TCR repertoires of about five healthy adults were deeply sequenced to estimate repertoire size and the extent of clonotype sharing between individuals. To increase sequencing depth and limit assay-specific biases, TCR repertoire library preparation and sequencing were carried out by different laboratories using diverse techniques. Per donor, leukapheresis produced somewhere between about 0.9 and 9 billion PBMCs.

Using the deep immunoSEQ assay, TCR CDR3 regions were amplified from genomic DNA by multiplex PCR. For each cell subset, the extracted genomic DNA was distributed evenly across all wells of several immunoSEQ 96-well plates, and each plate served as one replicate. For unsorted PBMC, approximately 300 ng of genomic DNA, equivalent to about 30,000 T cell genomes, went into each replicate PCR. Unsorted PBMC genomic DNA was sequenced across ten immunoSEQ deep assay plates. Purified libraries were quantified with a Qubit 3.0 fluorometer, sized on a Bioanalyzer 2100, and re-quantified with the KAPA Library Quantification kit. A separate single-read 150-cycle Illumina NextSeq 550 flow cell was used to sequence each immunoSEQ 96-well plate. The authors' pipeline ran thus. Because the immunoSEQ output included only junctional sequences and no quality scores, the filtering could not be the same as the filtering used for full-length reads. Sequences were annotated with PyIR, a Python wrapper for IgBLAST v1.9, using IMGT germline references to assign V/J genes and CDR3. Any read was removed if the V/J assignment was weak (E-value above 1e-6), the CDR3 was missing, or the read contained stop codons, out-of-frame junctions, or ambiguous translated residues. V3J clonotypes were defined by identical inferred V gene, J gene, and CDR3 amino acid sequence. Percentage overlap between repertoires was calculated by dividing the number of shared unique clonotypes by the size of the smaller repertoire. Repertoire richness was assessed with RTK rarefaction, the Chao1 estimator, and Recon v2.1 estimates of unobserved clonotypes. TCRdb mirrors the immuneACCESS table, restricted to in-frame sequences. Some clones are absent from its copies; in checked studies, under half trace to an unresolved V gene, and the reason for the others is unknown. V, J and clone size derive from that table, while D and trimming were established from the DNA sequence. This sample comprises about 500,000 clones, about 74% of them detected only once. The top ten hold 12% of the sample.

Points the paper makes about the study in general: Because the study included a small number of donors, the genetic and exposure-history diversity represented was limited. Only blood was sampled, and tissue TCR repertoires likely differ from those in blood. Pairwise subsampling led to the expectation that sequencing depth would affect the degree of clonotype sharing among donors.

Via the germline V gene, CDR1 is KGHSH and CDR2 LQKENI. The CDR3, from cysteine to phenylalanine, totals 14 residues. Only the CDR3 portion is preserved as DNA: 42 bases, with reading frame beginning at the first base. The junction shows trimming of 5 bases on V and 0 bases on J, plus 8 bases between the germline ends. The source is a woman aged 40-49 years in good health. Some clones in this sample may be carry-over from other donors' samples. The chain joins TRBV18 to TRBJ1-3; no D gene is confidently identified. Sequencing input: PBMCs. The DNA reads TGTGCCAGCTCAACGGCCGACTCTGGAAACACCATATATTTT. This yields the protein CASSTADSGNTIYF.